A single sample is the source of the 5 T cell receptor beta chains below, sequenced in a study of CD8+CD57+ T cells in acquired aplastic anemia. Genomic DNA templated the TCR beta VDJ and CDR3 profiling. TCRdb called the reads again in MiXCR, with one record for every CDR3 protein. The table includes 400,000 to 450,000 distinct CDR3 sequences, roughly 68% detected once. The sequencing sample was made of sorted CD4+, CD8+, or CD8+CD57+ T cells (not recorded which) from PBMCs. These receptors all come from a human donor in good health, serving as a control.

A few counts support this clonotype. A read error is possible here, since a much larger clone lies one base away. The conserved phenylalanine or tryptophan is not found at the CDR3 terminus, so this likely reflects a read error. The CDR3 coding sequence is TGTGCCAGCAGTTTAAGGGGGGAGCTGTTTCTT. It translates to CASSLRGELFL. V usage is TRBV12-3 or TRBV12-4 and J usage is TRBJ2-2; D unresolved. The ends were cut back, 2 bases at V and 8 bases at J, with 3 bases in the middle. This CDR3 spans 11 amino acids.

CDR3 sequence (DNA): TGCAGTGCGGACACCACTAGCGGGGGAGGGAATGAGCAGTTCTTC. It translates to CSADTTSGGGNEQFF. The genes are TRBV20-1 and TRBJ2-1, with TRBD2 matching 11 bases. After removal of 6 bases from V and 7 bases from J, the junction contained 11 bases not matched to a gene. Germline CDR1 DFQATT, CDR2 SNEGSKA (reference sequence). The CDR3 runs to 15 residues.

In the case of this clonotype: Mismatch with germline at one junction end may stem from a read error. This chain connects TRBV9 to TRBJ2-7, with D possibly TRBD2 on 5 matching bases. The CDR3 totals 13 residues. Germline CDR1 reads SGDLS; CDR2 reads YYNGEE. CDR3 residues: CASSVSGLRSQQF. The CDR3 region has the DNA TGTGCCAGCAGTGTAAGCGGCTTACGGAGCCAGCAGTTC.

Comment on this clonotype: This CDR3 fails to terminate in the conserved phenylalanine or tryptophan, so it likely reflects a read error. The DNA is omitted, as the CDR3 cannot be located on it reliably, and the CDR3 follows TCRdb's listing. V and J are TRBV7-2 and TRBJ1-2; TRBD1 is the table's D call, not checked against the DNA. Germline CDR1 SGHTA, CDR2 FQGNSA. The CDR3 spans 13 amino acids, including both terminal residues. The CDR3 spells CASSLGARGNTEA.

This clonotype was observed a few times. The rearrangement links TRBV20-1 to TRBJ1-5; TRBD1 matches 7 bases. V shed 3 bases, J shed 3 bases, and the junction held 5 bases outside the gene matches. Per germline, CDR1 DFQATT and CDR2 SNEGSKA (reference sequence). The CDR3 covers 14 residues. The CDR3 DNA reads as TGCAGTGCTAGGGACAGGAAGGTCAATCAGCCCCAGCATTTT. Protein sequence: CSARDRKVNQPQHF.